A single sample gave rise to the 14 T cell receptor beta chains below, sequenced in a study of shared clonotypes between healthy human individuals. TCRdb keeps only in-frame clones here, not all; method: immunoSEQ multiplex PCR. The sample has around 600,000 clones; around 97% are singletons. Source material: naive CD4+ T cells sorted from blood. As to subset: CD45RA+ positively selected. Source of these receptors: a woman aged 25 to 39 in good health.

This chain links TRBV7-9 with TRBJ2-1, with D perhaps matching TRBD2 (5 bases). Germline values: CDR1 SEHNR, CDR2 FQNEAQ (reference sequence). This CDR3 has 17 residues. V was pared by 3 bases and J by 5 bases, with 20 bases between. The CDR3 coding sequence is TGTGCCAGCAGCTTTGTTCCTCAGCGGCCCCGGGACAATGAGCAGTTCTTC. The encoded protein is CASSFVPQRPRDNEQFF. Supplemented by reference TRBV7-9 and TRBJ2-1, the full variable domain reads DTGVSQNPRHKITKRGQNVTFRCDPISEHNRLYWYRQTLGQGPEFLTYFQNEAQLEKSRLLSDRFSAERPKGSFSTLEIQRTEQGDSAMYLCASSFVPQRPRDNEQFFGPGTRLTVL.

CDR3 nucleotide sequence: TGTGCCAGCAGCTTACAGCCTCTTGGTGGGGCCAACGTCCTGACTTTC. Protein product: CASSLQPLGGANVLTF. V and J are TRBV7-3 and TRBJ2-6; the D is unclear. The length of the CDR3 is 16 residues. Between the trimmed V and J ends, which lost 2 bases and 3 bases, there was a span of 11 bases. CDR1 SGHTA and CDR2 FQGTGA come from the germline V gene.

The rearrangement joins TRBV28 to TRBJ2-7; 12 nucleotides agree with TRBD1. V lost 1 base, J lost 5 bases, and 9 bases stayed unmatched. CDR3 length: 17 amino acids. Per germline, CDR1 MDHEN and CDR2 SYDVKM. The CDR3 here is CASSLSGTGGFYNEQYF. The CDR3 DNA reads as TGTGCCAGCAGTTTATCCGGGACAGGGGGCTTTTATAACGAGCAGTACTTC.

Concerning this clone: The junction shows a germline mismatch at one end, possibly a read error. The chain couples TRBV28 to TRBJ2-7; 9 bases match TRBD2. This CDR3 spans 16 amino acids. Germline-derived CDR1 and CDR2 are MDHEN and SYDVKM. The CDR3 loop reads CASSLSAGGATYEQYF. For the CDR3, the DNA is TGTGCCAGCAGCTTATCGGCGGGAGGGGCGACCTACGAGCAGTACTTC.

The chain joins TRBV5-1 to TRBJ2-3, with 8 bases identical to TRBD1. Germline lookup yields CDR1 SGHRS and CDR2 YFSETQ. The CDR3 runs 18 residues. The ends lost 7 bases at V and 0 bases at J; junction bases unmatched: 16. The CDR3 loop is CASGSESGWTGSTDTQYF. CDR3 nucleotides: TGCGCCAGCGGATCGGAGTCGGGGTGGACAGGGAGCACAGATACGCAGTATTTT. Complete variable domain (other parts from reference TRBV5-1 and TRBJ2-3): KAGVTQTPRYLIKTRGQQVTLSCSPISGHRSVSWYQQTPGQGLQFLFEYFSETQRNKGNFPGRFSGRQFSNSRSEMNVSTLELGDSALYLCASGSESGWTGSTDTQYFGPGTRLTVL.

CDR3 residues: CASSLGLAGKATYEQYF. CDR3 nucleotides: TGTGCCAGCAGTTTGGGACTAGCGGGAAAGGCAACCTACGAGCAGTACTTC. The chain joins TRBV28 to TRBJ2-7; 13 bases map to TRBD2. Trimming at V came to 3 bases and at J to 2 bases, leaving 7 bases not matched to a gene. The germline gives CDR1 MDHEN, CDR2 SYDVKM. CDR3 length: 17 residues.

As to this clone: One end of the junction fails to match germline, which may point to a read error. V is TRBV18 and J is TRBJ1-4; D gene ambiguous. Germline values: CDR1 KGHSH, CDR2 LQKENI. The CDR3 has 18 residues. The CDR3 DNA follows: TGCGCCAGCTCACCTTTTTCGGGGTCACGGGCAACTAATGAAAAACTGTTTTTT. Residues: CASSPFSGSRATNEKLFF. Using reference TRBV18 and TRBJ1-4 for the parts outside the CDR3, the full variable domain is NAGVMQNPRHLVRRRGQEARLRCSPMKGHSHVYWYRQLPEEGLKFMVYLQKENIIDESGMPKERFSAEFPKEGPSILRIQQVVRGDSAAYFCASSPFSGSRATNEKLFFGSGTQLSVL.

This chain connects TRBV27 to TRBJ2-6; perhaps TRBD1 as D (6 bases). The V end lost 2 bases, the J end lost 1 base, and 15 bases lay between the germline ends. CDR3 length equals 18 residues. Germline V gene sequence: CDR1 MNHEY, CDR2 SMNVEV (reference sequence). The chain's CDR3 is CASSLNTGYGSGANVLTF. Written as DNA, the CDR3 is TGTGCCAGCAGTTTAAACACAGGGTATGGATCTGGGGCCAACGTCCTGACTTTC.

The V and J genes are TRBV7-6 and TRBJ2-2; D is perhaps TRBD2 (6 bases). Germline CDR1 reads SGHVS; CDR2 reads FNYEAQ. The CDR3 consists of 16 residues. V shed 3 bases and J shed 2 bases, with 13 bases lying between them. CDR3 residues: CASSLYGGVNTGELFF. Here the CDR3 DNA reads TGTGCCAGCAGCTTGTACGGCGGGGTAAACACCGGGGAGCTGTTTTTT. Based on the CDR3 plus reference TRBV7-6 and TRBJ2-2, the full variable domain is GAGVSQSPRYKVTKRGQDVALRCDPISGHVSLYWYRQALGQGPEFLTYFNYEAQQDKSGLPNDRFSAERPEGSISTLTIQRTEQRDSAMYRCASSLYGGVNTGELFFGEGSRLTVL.

The chain couples TRBV5-4 to TRBJ2-3, with D maybe TRBD1 (6 bases). The CDR3 totals 14 residues. CDR1 SGHNT and CDR2 YYREEE come from the germline V gene (reference sequence). V was trimmed by 1 base and J by 0 bases, leaving 6 bases between them. The CDR3: CASSLQGSTDTQYF. CDR3 in DNA: TGTGCCAGCAGCTTGCAGGGGAGCACAGATACGCAGTATTTT.

The rearrangement joins TRBV10-2 to TRBJ2-3; TRBD2 matches 8 bases. CDR1 and CDR2 (germline): WSHSY, SAAADI. V lost 7 bases, J lost 0 bases, and 3 bases stayed unmatched. The CDR3 is 14 residues long. CDR3 region: CASTASGSTDTQYF. As DNA, the CDR3 is TGCGCCAGCACCGCTAGCGGGAGCACAGATACGCAGTATTTT.

Here the CDR3 DNA reads TGCAGCGTTCGGTCCTACAATGAGCAGTTCTTC. Encoded protein: CSVRSYNEQFF. The rearrangement joins TRBV29-1 to TRBJ2-1; D not resolved. The CDR3 is made up of 11 amino acids. Between the trimmed V and J ends, which lost 5 bases and 1 base, there was a span of 3 bases. Germline V gene sequence: CDR1 SQVTM, CDR2 ANQGSEA.

The rearrangement uses TRBV11-2 and TRBJ1-2, with D uncertain. Germline V CDR1 and CDR2: SGHAT, FQNNGV. V lost 5 bases and J 3 bases, leaving 16 bases between the germline ends. CDR3 length: 15 residues. CDR3 sequence reads: CASSPQAGLDYGYTF. In DNA, the CDR3 is TGTGCCAGCAGCCCCCAGGCGGGGTTGGACTATGGCTACACCTTC. The complete variable domain, with remaining parts taken from reference TRBV11-2 and TRBJ1-2, reads EAGVAQSPRYKIIEKRQSVAFWCNPISGHATLYWYQQILGQGPKLLIQFQNNGVVDDSQLPKDRFSAERLKGVDSTLKIQPAKLEDSAVYLCASSPQAGLDYGYTFGSGTRLTVV.

The genes are TRBV18 and TRBJ2-1; 8 bases are a match to TRBD2. Germline CDR1 reads KGHSH; CDR2 reads LQKENI. The CDR3 is 14 residues long. V dropped 11 bases and J dropped 5; count of bases not matched to a gene: 11. CDR3 in DNA: TGTGCCGGCAGAGGGGCCGGGAGGGACAATGAGCAGTTCTTC. Encoded protein: CAGRGAGRDNEQFF.